This T cell receptor (beta chain) derives from a study of T cell changes during pregnancy in multiple sclerosis. Repertoires were generated with immunoSEQ multiplex PCR, while TCRdb's copy carries only in-frame clones and drops some. The sample records about 40,000 clones, 75% to 90% being singletons. The CDR3 totals 14 residues. Germline values: CDR1 MNHNY, CDR2 SVGAGI (reference sequence). Trimming stripped 2 bases from V and 0 bases from J, with 8 bases between. Sample: peripheral blood, taken in the first trimester of pregnancy. This clonotype was obtained from a female donor in good health, enrolled as a control in a pregnancy study. J is TRBJ2-7 and V is TRBV6-6; possible D gene TRBD1, 6 bases. The chain's CDR3 is CASSYGGHSYEQYF. CDR3 coding DNA: TGTGCCAGCAGTTACGGGGGCCACTCCTACGAGCAGTACTTC.